One and the same sample provided the 31 T cell receptor beta chains below, sequenced in a study of cytomegalovirus exposure and HLA in healthy donors. Primers for the PCR totalled 60 Vbeta and 13 Jbeta. TCRdb keeps only in-frame clones here, not all; method: immunoSEQ multiplex PCR. This listing includes 150,000 to 200,000 clones. Sequenced material: PBMCs. The source is a woman in her sixties in good health and CMV-seronegative.

The chain recombines TRBV7-7 with TRBJ2-5; D possibly corresponds to TRBD1 (6 bases). Germline assignment: CDR1 SSHAT and CDR2 FNYEAQ (reference sequence). The CDR3 is 13 amino acids. Trimming took off 3 bases at V and 3 bases at J, with 8 bases between the two ends. CDR3 sequence (DNA): TGTGCCAGCAGCTTGACAGGTGAAGAGACCCAGTACTTC. Protein: CASSLTGEETQYF. The full variable domain, rest sourced from reference TRBV7-7 and TRBJ2-5, is GAGVSQSPRYKVTKRGQDVTLRCDPISSHATLYWYQQALGQGPEFLTYFNYEAQPDKSGLPSDRFSAERPEGSISTLTIQRTEQRDSAMYRCASSLTGEETQYFGPGTRLLVL.

The chain links TRBV19 to TRBJ1-1; tentatively, D is TRBD1 (5 bases). CDR1 is LNHDA and CDR2 is SQIVND in the germline V gene (reference sequence). The CDR3 has 15 amino acids. V was clipped by 7 bases and J by 1 base, with 16 bases between them. The CDR3 is CASTLGWQGNTEAFF. The CDR3 region has the DNA TGTGCCAGTACCCTGGGGTGGCAGGGGAACACTGAAGCTTTCTTT.

The chain has TRBV27 and TRBJ2-7, with 9 nucleotides matching TRBD1. The CDR3 sequence is 18 residues long. CDR1 and CDR2 (germline): MNHEY, SMNVEV (reference sequence). Germline trimming cut 6 bases from V and 5 bases from J; bases unmatched to any gene: 20. The CDR3 sequence is CASRALPVSRDRAHEQYF. DNA of the CDR3: TGTGCCAGCAGGGCCCTACCTGTCAGCCGGGACAGGGCCCACGAGCAGTACTTC.

The genes are TRBV5-1 and TRBJ2-2; 8 nucleotides agree with TRBD1. The CDR3 runs to 14 residues. With 7 bases clipped from V and 7 bases from J, the junction kept 9 bases outside the gene matches. In germline, CDR1 is SGHRS, CDR2 YFSETQ. CDR3 nucleotide sequence: TGCGCCAGCTCTCAGGGGGCTCTTGGCGGGGAGCTGTTTTTT. It encodes CASSQGALGGELFF.

The chain joins TRBV5-6 to TRBJ1-6; D gene uncertain. Germline lookup yields CDR1 SGHDT and CDR2 YYEEEE. This CDR3 spans 15 amino acids. V dropped 5 bases and J dropped 4 bases, with 13 bases sitting between them. CDR3 in DNA: TGTGCCAGCAGACGGGTGGCAGAGTATAATTCACCCCTCCACTTT. Protein: CASRRVAEYNSPLHF.

This chain links TRBV5-1 with TRBJ2-1, with unresolved D. The CDR3 loop spans 15 amino acids. Germline V gene lookup returns CDR1 SGHRS and CDR2 YFSETQ. Trimming took 0 bases from V and 5 from J, leaving 12 bases between them. The CDR3 protein is CASSLGPQRDNEQFF. CDR3 nucleotides: TGCGCCAGCAGCTTGGGACCCCAGCGAGACAATGAGCAGTTCTTC.

This chain joins TRBV10-3 and TRBJ1-2; TRBD1 might be the D (6 bases). The germline V gene has CDR1 ENHRY and CDR2 SYGVKD. V lost 3 bases and J lost 5, with 16 bases in between. The CDR3 is 15 amino acids. Here the CDR3 reads CAISEGQQGGYGYTF. DNA of the CDR3: TGTGCCATCAGTGAAGGGCAACAGGGCGGTTATGGCTACACCTTC.

The rearrangement links TRBV5-1 to TRBJ1-3, with D unresolved. The V end was cut by 0 bases, the J end by 0 bases, with 10 bases between. The CDR3 contains 16 residues. Germline-derived CDR1 and CDR2 are SGHRS and YFSETQ. CDR3 nucleotide sequence: TGCGCCAGCAGCTTGGCCGCGACAAGCTCTGGAAACACCATATATTTT. Its protein product is CASSLAATSSGNTIYF.

The chain combines TRBV11-2 with TRBJ1-1; D is uncertain. The V and J ends lost 4 bases and 7 bases respectively, with 10 bases between them. The CDR3 has 12 amino acids. Germline V CDR1 and CDR2: SGHAT, FQNNGV. This CDR3 is CASSSPYGEAFF. Here the CDR3 DNA reads TGTGCCAGCAGCTCCCCCTATGGTGAAGCTTTCTTT.

The CDR3 spells CASSLTLQSTEAFF. CDR3 sequence (DNA): TGTGCCAGCAGCCTGACACTGCAAAGCACTGAAGCTTTCTTT. The chain employs TRBV7-2 and TRBJ1-1; D call uncertain. Trimming took 5 bases from V and 4 from J, leaving 14 bases between them. The CDR3 has 14 residues. The germline gives CDR1 SGHTA, CDR2 FQGNSA.

The CDR3 region is CASSLLSGNTGELFF. The DNA for the CDR3 is TGTGCCTCCTCCCTCCTTAGCGGTAACACCGGGGAGCTGTTTTTT. This rearrangement joins TRBV10-3 to TRBJ2-2, with D possibly matching TRBD2 (6 bases). This CDR3 spans 15 amino acids. Trimming removed 11 bases at V and 2 bases at J, with 18 bases between. Germline V gene sequence: CDR1 ENHRY, CDR2 SYGVKD.

The V gene is TRBV11-3, the J gene TRBJ2-7; D is unclear. Per the germline V gene, CDR1 is SGHNT and CDR2 is YENEEA. This CDR3 spans 13 amino acids. V was trimmed by 6 bases and J by 2 bases, leaving 11 bases between them. CDR3 in amino acids: CASSLDTTYEQYF. As DNA, the CDR3 is TGTGCCAGCAGTCTCGACACCACCTACGAGCAGTACTTC.

This sequence joins TRBV6-5 and TRBJ2-5; weak D call: TRBD2 (7 bases). The J call is in doubt because the DNA end fits TRBJ2-7 better. Germline lookup yields CDR1 MNHEY and CDR2 SVGAGI. This CDR3 has 15 amino acids. The CDR3 reads CASSKYRGAHYEQYF. The CDR3 coding sequence is TGTGCCAGCAGTAAGTACCGGGGGGCCCACTACGAGCAGTACTTC.

The rearrangement uses TRBV7-3 and TRBJ1-5; a weak D match, TRBD1 (6 bases). The V gene lost 5 bases and the J gene lost 5 bases, with 16 bases spanning the gap. From germline, CDR1 is SGHTA and CDR2 FQGTGA. CDR3 length equals 15 residues. The CDR3 region has the DNA TGTGCCAGCAGCCCAGAGCCAGCAGGGGATCAGCCCCAGCATTTT. This codes for CASSPEPAGDQPQHF.

J is TRBJ2-1 and V is TRBV30; TRBD2 agrees at 14 bases. V was clipped by 4 bases and J by 5 bases; unmatched bases: 16. This CDR3 contains 19 residues. CDR1 and CDR2 (germline): GTSNPN, SVGIG (reference sequence). The CDR3 spells CAWNRRTSGRPPLNNEQFF. DNA of the CDR3: TGTGCCTGGAATCGAAGGACTAGCGGGAGGCCCCCCCTGAACAATGAGCAGTTCTTC.

J is TRBJ2-4 and V is TRBV4-1; 8 positions agree with TRBD1. The V gene end was trimmed by 1 base and the J gene end by 4 bases; junction bases not matched to a gene: 12. Germline CDR1 and CDR2: MGHRA and YSYEKL. The CDR3 length is 18 residues. The CDR3 DNA reads as TGCGCCAGCAGCCAAGGCCATGCTGGTGGACAGGGAAAAAACATTCAGTACTTC. It encodes CASSQGHAGGQGKNIQYF.

The chain uses TRBV2 and TRBJ1-1; D remains ambiguous. The germline V gene has CDR1 SNHLY and CDR2 FYNNEI. V lost 5 bases, J lost 6 bases, and 19 bases lay in between. The CDR3 is 15 amino acids. The CDR3 DNA is TGTGCCAGCAGTCTCTGGACGGCTGCGAGGGCTGAAGCTTTCTTT. The encoded protein is CASSLWTAARAEAFF.

The chain couples TRBV9 to TRBJ1-2; 10 bases are shared with TRBD1. The CDR3 loop spans 15 amino acids. In germline, CDR1 is SGDLS, CDR2 YYNGEE. Unmatched junction bases numbered 6, after V lost 0 bases and J lost 7 bases. Here the CDR3 reads CASSVGPGQGFGYTF. CDR3 coding DNA: TGTGCCAGCAGCGTAGGCCCGGGACAGGGGTTTGGCTACACCTTC.

This sequence joins TRBV6-5 and TRBJ2-7, with TRBD1 matching 9 bases. The V gene end was trimmed by 6 bases and the J gene end by 2 bases; junction bases not matched to a gene: 8. The CDR3 is 15 amino acids. The germline V gene has CDR1 MNHEY and CDR2 SVGAGI. CDR3 nucleotides: TGTGCCAGCAGACTTAACAGGGGGCTAACCTACGAGCAGTACTTC. Its translation is CASRLNRGLTYEQYF.

The chain carries TRBV6-6 and TRBJ1-2; TRBD1 aligns across 9 bases. The junction had 7 bases not matched to a gene; V was cut back by 5 bases and J by 6 bases. Germline V gives CDR1 MNHNY, CDR2 SVGAGI (reference sequence). This CDR3 has 14 residues. CDR3 coding DNA: TGTGCCAGCAGTCCCCGACAGGGGGTAAATGGCTACACCTTC. It encodes CASSPRQGVNGYTF.

The J gene is TRBJ1-2, the V gene TRBV2; D ambiguous. Per germline, CDR1 SNHLY and CDR2 FYNNEI. CDR3 size: 11 residues. The CDR3: CARQAGYGYTF. Written as DNA, the CDR3 is TGTGCAAGGCAGGCTGGGTATGGCTACACCTTC.

The gene calls are TRBV4-3 and TRBJ1-1; D remains unclear. Germline lookup yields CDR1 LGHNA and CDR2 YSLEER. V was shortened by 2 bases and J by 1 base, with 5 bases between the two germline ends. The CDR3 runs to 13 residues. This chain's CDR3 is CASSQRQNTEAFF. Written as DNA, the CDR3 is TGCGCCAGCAGCCAACGACAGAACACTGAAGCTTTCTTT.

This chain links TRBV18 with TRBJ1-2, with TRBD1 identical over 8 bases. Germline V gives CDR1 KGHSH, CDR2 LQKENI. This CDR3 has 15 amino acids. V lost 3 bases and J lost 7; bases outside the gene matches: 10. CDR3 nucleotides: TGTGCCAGCTCACCTATAGGACAGGGAAAAGGTGGCTACACCTTC. This encodes CASSPIGQGKGGYTF.

The gene calls are TRBV7-6 and TRBJ1-1; D unresolved. The CDR3 contains 16 residues. V shed 1 base and J shed 5 bases, with 17 bases lying between them. The V gene's germline CDR1 is SGHVS and CDR2 FNYEAQ. As DNA, the CDR3 is TGTGCCAGCAGCTTAGGTGTTTTCGGGGTCGGAACTGAAGCTTTCTTT. This translates into CASSLGVFGVGTEAFF.

This chain links TRBV6-1 with TRBJ2-1, with TRBD2 matching over 10 bases. The CDR3 contains 15 residues. Germline lookup yields CDR1 MNHNS and CDR2 SASEGT. Trimming cost V 6 bases and J 5 bases; bases outside gene matches: 7. The CDR3 DNA reads TGTGCCAGCAGCGAATATACTAGCGGGAACAATGAGCAGTTCTTC. It codes for CASSEYTSGNNEQFF.

The V and J genes are TRBV19 and TRBJ2-2; D may be TRBD1 (6 bases). CDR1 LNHDA and CDR2 SQIVND come from the germline V gene (reference sequence). V was pared by 1 base and J by 0 bases, with 6 bases between. The CDR3 spans 15 residues. As DNA, the CDR3 is TGTGCCAGTAGTATAGGACAGGCGAACACCGGGGAGCTGTTTTTT. Translated: CASSIGQANTGELFF.

The rearrangement links TRBV30 to TRBJ1-1; 7 nucleotides match TRBD1. The V gene end was trimmed by 0 bases and the J gene end by 5 bases; junction bases not matched to a gene: 3. This CDR3 spans 13 amino acids. The germline gives CDR1 GTSNPN, CDR2 SVGIG (reference sequence). This CDR3 reads CAWSVTGDTEAFF. The CDR3 DNA sequence: TGTGCCTGGAGTGTCACAGGGGATACTGAAGCTTTCTTT.

CDR3 bases: TGCGCCAGCTTAAGGCAGGGGATGAGGAACACTGAAGCTTTCTTT. It encodes CASLRQGMRNTEAFF. The chain employs TRBV10-1 and TRBJ1-1; D might be TRBD1 (6 bases). Germline values: CDR1 WNHNN, CDR2 SYGVQD (reference sequence). This CDR3 has 15 amino acids. V was cut by 8 bases and J by 1 base, with 17 bases left in between.

V and J are TRBV10-3 and TRBJ2-1, with D possibly being TRBD1 (5 bases). The ends were cut back, 6 bases at V and 6 bases at J, with 6 bases in the middle. This CDR3 has 11 residues. Germline CDR1 reads ENHRY; CDR2 reads SYGVKD. CDR3 residues: CAIRGLNEQFF. The CDR3 DNA follows: TGTGCCATCAGGGGGCTCAATGAGCAGTTCTTC.

The chain carries TRBV7-7 and TRBJ2-2; tentative D call: TRBD2 (6 bases). V lost 4 bases and J lost 5, with 17 bases in between. CDR1 is SSHAT and CDR2 is FNYEAQ in the germline V gene (reference sequence). The CDR3 loop spans 16 amino acids. This chain's CDR3 is CASSSFAATRTGELFF. CDR3 nucleotide sequence: TGTGCCAGCAGCTCTTTTGCTGCGACTAGGACCGGGGAGCTGTTTTTT.

This chain joins TRBV7-8 and TRBJ2-7, with D unclear. The germline V and J ends were trimmed by 4 bases and 6 bases, with 13 bases remaining between them. This CDR3 is 13 amino acids long. Germline V lookup: CDR1 SGHVS, CDR2 FQNEAQ. This chain's CDR3 is CASSWNHRTEQYF. CDR3 DNA: TGTGCCAGCAGCTGGAACCACAGAACCGAGCAGTACTTC.